This entry lists 17 T cell receptor beta chains sequenced from one sample in a study of T cells in Graves' hyperthyroidism and ophthalmopathy. Amplification of TCR beta CDR3 regions was performed using RNA transcripts as template. First-round RT-PCR with HTBI primers amplified the TCR CDR3 region. TCRdb re-called the multiplex PCR reads with MiXCR, one entry per CDR3 protein. The table records some 350,000 distinct CDR3 sequences, roughly 25% of them present only once. The source material was blood. These receptors all stem from a man aged 50-60 years with Graves' hyperthyroidism.

This sequence joins TRBV11-3 and TRBJ2-5; 12 nucleotides match TRBD1. Per germline, CDR1 SGHNT and CDR2 YENEEA. Trimming cost V 4 bases and J 4 bases; bases outside gene matches: 7. The length of the CDR3 is 16 residues. CDR3 DNA: TGTGCCAGCAGCTCTCCGGGACAGGGGGCCGTAGAGACCCAGTACTTC. It codes for CASSSPGQGAVETQYF.

The chain carries TRBV29-1 and TRBJ2-1, with D maybe TRBD2 (7 bases). CDR3 length: 12 amino acids. Trimming removed 6 bases at V and 9 bases at J, with 15 bases between. Germline V gene data show CDR1 as SQVTM and CDR2 as ANQGSEA. The CDR3 is CSVDEGGSEQFF. The DNA of the CDR3 is TGCAGCGTCGATGAGGGGGGGTCTGAGCAGTTCTTC.

This clonotype was recorded at least ten times. The chain is built from TRBV12-3 or TRBV12-4 and TRBJ2-5; D is unresolved. The CDR3 runs to 12 residues. V was clipped by 10 bases and J by 2 bases, with 11 bases between them. Here the CDR3 DNA reads TGTGCCACCGGGCTCAAACAAGAGACCCAGTACTTC. Translating gives CATGLKQETQYF.

V gene TRBV12-3 or TRBV12-4 combines with J gene TRBJ2-3; the D is unclear. Trimming cost V 10 bases and J 0 bases, with 17 bases left between them. This CDR3 contains 15 residues. CDR3 in amino acids: CATLGVQRSTDTQYF. The DNA for the CDR3 is TGTGCCACCCTTGGGGTTCAGAGAAGCACAGATACGCAGTATTTT.

In this sample, this clonotype turned up a few times. This chain joins TRBV12-3 or TRBV12-4 and TRBJ2-2, with 7 bases identical to TRBD2. The V and J ends lost 11 bases and 7 bases, in that order; junction bases with no gene match: 1. This CDR3 spans 10 amino acids. The CDR3 DNA reads as TGTGCCGGGAGGGGCGGGGAGCTGTTTTTT. Its protein product is CAGRGGELFF.

This chain links TRBV18 with TRBJ1-5; D uncertain. The CDR3 is made up of 14 amino acids. CDR1 and CDR2 from the germline V gene are KGHSH and LQKENI. The V and J ends lost 1 base and 5 bases respectively, with 9 bases between them. This chain's CDR3 is CASSPQGPDQPQHF. The CDR3, as DNA: TGTGCCAGCTCACCACAAGGACCTGATCAGCCCCAGCATTTT.

The sample holds many counts of this clonotype. The chain is built from TRBV7-3 and TRBJ1-4; D is possibly TRBD1 (6 bases). Looked up from germline, CDR1 is SGHTA and CDR2 is FQGTGA. V was cut by 5 bases and J by 7 bases, with 11 bases left in between. There are 13 residues in the CDR3. The CDR3 nucleotides are TGTGCCAGCAGCCCAGGGGTCGGTGAAAAACTGTTTTTT. Translating gives CASSPGVGEKLFF.

V and J are TRBV6-1 and TRBJ1-4, with 12 positions matching TRBD1. The CDR3 loop spans 15 amino acids. The germline V gene has CDR1 MNHNS and CDR2 SASEGT. Trimming removed 11 bases from V and 2 bases from J; junction bases left unmatched: 6. CDR3 in DNA: TGTGCCTGCGGGGACAGGGGGCTTACTAATGAAAAACTGTTTTTT. Its translation is CACGDRGLTNEKLFF.

This rearrangement joins TRBV19 to TRBJ2-6; D remains ambiguous. CDR3 length: 12 amino acids. V was shortened by 10 bases and J by 1 base, with 5 bases between the two germline ends. Looked up from germline, CDR1 is LNHDA and CDR2 is SQIVND (reference sequence). Written as DNA, the CDR3 is TGTGCCACCGCGTCTGGGGCCAACGTCCTGACTTTC. Protein: CATASGANVLTF.

This chain joins TRBV6-2 or TRBV6-3 and TRBJ1-1; TRBD1 aligns across 10 bases. Germline CDR1 reads MNHEY; CDR2 reads SVGEGT. The V and J ends lost 8 bases and 0 bases, in that order; junction bases with no gene match: 9. The CDR3 spans 16 residues. The CDR3 nucleotides are TGTGCCAGCTCGGGGGACAGGGGCGGACTGAACACTGAAGCTTTCTTT. This translates into CASSGDRGGLNTEAFF.

The rearrangement links TRBV14 to TRBJ2-1; D is perhaps TRBD1 (5 bases). Germline CDR1 is SGHDN and CDR2 is FVKESK. Trimming pared 2 bases from V and 7 bases from J, leaving 9 bases between. This CDR3 spans 13 amino acids. In DNA, the CDR3 is TGTGCCAGCAGCCAAACAGGACAAAATGAGCAGTTCTTC. Protein: CASSQTGQNEQFF.

This clonotype was seen many times. V and J are TRBV3-1 and TRBJ2-5, with a weak D call TRBD2 (5 bases). Trimming pared 1 base from V and 7 bases from J, leaving 22 bases between. Germline CDR1 and CDR2: LGHDT and YNNKEL (reference sequence). The CDR3 is 17 residues long. Here the CDR3 DNA reads TGTGCCAGCAGCCAAGGTACCCCCGGGATCAACGGAGGGACCCAGTACTTC. The encoded protein is CASSQGTPGINGGTQYF.

The gene calls are TRBV11-2 and TRBJ1-3; TRBD1 might be the D (6 bases). The ends were cut back, 2 bases at V and 8 bases at J, with 7 bases in the middle. The CDR3 length is 12 residues. The germline V gene encodes CDR1 SGHAT and CDR2 FQNNGV. CDR3 region: CASSLHRDTIYF. CDR3 sequence (DNA): TGTGCCAGCAGCTTACACAGGGACACCATATATTTT.

In this sample, this clonotype turned up many times. The chain has TRBV12-3 or TRBV12-4 and TRBJ2-1; D is possibly TRBD1 or TRBD2 (5 bases each). V lost 7 bases to trimming and J lost 5 bases, with 18 bases between them. This CDR3 region has 15 residues. In DNA, the CDR3 is TGTGCCAGCACCTCCCGGACTGGGGACCACAATGAGCAGTTCTTC. Its translation is CASTSRTGDHNEQFF.

The rearrangement links TRBV12-3 or TRBV12-4 to TRBJ2-1, with unresolved D. The V gene lost 7 bases and the J gene lost 4 bases, with 11 bases spanning the gap. The CDR3 extends over 13 amino acids. Here the CDR3 DNA reads TGTGCCAGCACTATTGACGAATACAATGAGCAGTTCTTC. This codes for CASTIDEYNEQFF.

The chain couples TRBV4-1 to TRBJ2-5; the match to TRBD2 covers 9 bases. The germline V gene encodes CDR1 MGHRA and CDR2 YSYEKL. The trim removed 3 bases at V and 3 bases at J, leaving 2 bases unmatched. The CDR3 is 14 residues long. The CDR3 region is CASSHASGKETQYF. The CDR3 coding sequence is TGCGCCAGCAGCCATGCTAGCGGGAAAGAGACCCAGTACTTC.

V and J are TRBV3-1 and TRBJ1-1; no reliable D call. V shed 4 bases and J shed 3 bases, with 12 bases lying between them. The germline V gene has CDR1 LGHDT and CDR2 YNNKEL (reference sequence). This CDR3 has 14 residues. The CDR3 spells CASSPGIPDTEAFF. The CDR3 DNA reads as TGTGCCAGCAGCCCGGGAATTCCGGACACTGAAGCTTTCTTT.